One T cell receptor beta chain is described in this entry. These data belong to a study of blood T cell repertoires in COVID-19. Sequencing was performed with immunoSEQ multiplex PCR; in TCRdb, only in-frame clones are kept and a portion is missing. Among a few hundred thousand clones listed, roughly 89% were seen once. The V end lost 5 bases, the J end lost 11 bases, and 24 bases lay between the germline ends. The CDR3 length is 15 residues. Germline CDR1 reads SGHVS; CDR2 reads FQNEAQ. This rearrangement joins TRBV7-8 to TRBJ1-2, with D tentatively TRBD1 (5 bases). The receptor was derived from a woman between 40 and 55 years old who had recovered from COVID-19. The sample comprised peripheral blood. In DNA, the CDR3 is TGTGCCAGCAGCGCGGGGCCGTGGCCGGGTGCTGAGTACACCTTC. As protein: CASSAGPWPGAEYTF. Drawing the rest from reference TRBV7-8 and TRBJ1-2, the complete variable domain is GAGVSQSPRYKVAKRGQDVALRCDPISGHVSLFWYQQALGQGPEFLTYFQNEAQLDKSGLPSDRFFAERPEGSVSTLKIQRTQQEDSAVYLCASSAGPWPGAEYTFGSGTRLTVV.